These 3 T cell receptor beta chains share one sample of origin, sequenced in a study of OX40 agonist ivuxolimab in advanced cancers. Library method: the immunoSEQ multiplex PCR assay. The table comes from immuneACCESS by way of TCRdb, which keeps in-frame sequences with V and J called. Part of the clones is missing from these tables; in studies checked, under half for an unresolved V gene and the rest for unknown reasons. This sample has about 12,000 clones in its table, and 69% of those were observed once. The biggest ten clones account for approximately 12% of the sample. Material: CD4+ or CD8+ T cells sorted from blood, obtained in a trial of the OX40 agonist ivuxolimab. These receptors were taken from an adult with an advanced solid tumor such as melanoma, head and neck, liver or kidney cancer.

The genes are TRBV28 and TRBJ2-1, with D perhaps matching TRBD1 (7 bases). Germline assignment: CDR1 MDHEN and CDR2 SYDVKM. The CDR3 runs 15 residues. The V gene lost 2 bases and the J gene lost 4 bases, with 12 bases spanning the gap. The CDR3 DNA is TGTGCCAGCAGTTTAGTCCCAGGGGGGTACAATGAGCAGTTCTTC. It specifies CASSLVPGGYNEQFF. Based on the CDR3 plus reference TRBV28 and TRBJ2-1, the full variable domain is DVKVTQSSRYLVKRTGEKVFLECVQDMDHENMFWYRQDPGLGLRLIYFSYDVKMKEKGDIPEGYSVSREKKERFSLILESASTNQTSMYLCASSLVPGGYNEQFFGPGTRLTVL.

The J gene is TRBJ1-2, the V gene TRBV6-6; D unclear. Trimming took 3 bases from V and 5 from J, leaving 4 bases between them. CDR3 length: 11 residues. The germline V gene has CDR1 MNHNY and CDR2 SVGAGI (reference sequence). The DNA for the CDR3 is TGTGCCAGCAGTTATTGGTATGGCTACACCTTC. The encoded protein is CASSYWYGYTF.

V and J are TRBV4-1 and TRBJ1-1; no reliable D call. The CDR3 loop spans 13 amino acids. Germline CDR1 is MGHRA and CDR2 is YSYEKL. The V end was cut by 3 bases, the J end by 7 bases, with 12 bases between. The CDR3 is CASSQSSAIEAFF. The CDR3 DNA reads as TGCGCCAGCAGCCAGTCCTCTGCAATTGAAGCTTTCTTT.